A single sample gave rise to the 31 T cell receptor beta chains below, sequenced in a study of T cell changes during pregnancy in multiple sclerosis (dated by TCRdb to about 2019). The library was obtained by the immunoSEQ multiplex PCR assay. TCRdb's version of the immuneACCESS table is confined to in-frame rearrangements and falls short of the full clone set. An unresolved V gene accounts for under half of the shortfall where checked; the remainder is of unknown origin. The sample includes about 56,000 clones, with about 88% observed a single time. The top ten constitute approximately 1.8% of the sample. The starting material was peripheral blood, obtained after pregnancy. These receptors all stem from a female donor with multiple sclerosis, enrolled in a pregnancy study.

This clone was recorded only once. The rearrangement uses TRBV27 and TRBJ1-2, with 9 bases aligning to TRBD1. The CDR3 loop spans 15 amino acids. Germline V gene lookup returns CDR1 MNHEY and CDR2 SMNVEV (reference sequence). V trimming: 5 bases; J trimming: 2 bases; junction bases outside the gene matches: 6. The CDR3 DNA reads as TGTGCCAGCAGTGGCGGACAGGGGAGGAACTATGGCTACACCTTC. Translating gives CASSGGQGRNYGYTF.

V gene TRBV7-8 combines with J gene TRBJ1-1; possibly TRBD1 for D (6 bases). Per germline, CDR1 SGHVS and CDR2 FQNEAQ. The CDR3 totals 13 residues. CDR3 DNA sequence: TGTGCTGTAAGACAGGACATGAACACTGAAGCTTTCTTT. Translation gives CAVRQDMNTEAFF.

The V and J genes are TRBV6-1 and TRBJ1-6, with TRBD1 matching 9 bases. CDR3 length: 15 residues. CDR1 is MNHNS and CDR2 is SASEGT in the germline V gene. V was pared by 3 bases and J by 13 bases, with 10 bases of the junction left unmatched. The CDR3 is CASSDIQGAYFPLHF. DNA of the CDR3: TGTGCCAGCAGTGATATACAGGGGGCCTATTTTCCCCTCCACTTT.

V and J are TRBV6-5 and TRBJ1-1; 8 nucleotides match TRBD1. Germline V gene sequence: CDR1 MNHEY, CDR2 SVGAGI. CDR3 length: 16 amino acids. The V and J ends lost 0 bases and 0 bases, in that order; junction bases with no gene match: 3. The DNA of the CDR3 is TGTGCCAGCAGTTACTCACCAGGGGGCATGAACACTGAAGCTTTCTTT. Translating it yields CASSYSPGGMNTEAFF.

The chain employs TRBV2 and TRBJ1-1; TRBD1 matches 7 bases. V trimming: 6 bases; J trimming: 1 base; junction bases outside the gene matches: 5. CDR3 length: 14 amino acids. CDR1 and CDR2 from the germline V gene are SNHLY and FYNNEI. The CDR3 is CASRAGTANTEAFF. For the CDR3, the DNA is TGTGCCAGCAGGGCCGGGACAGCGAACACTGAAGCTTTCTTT.

This chain joins TRBV2 and TRBJ1-4, with D tentatively TRBD1 (5 bases). Trimming stripped 7 bases from V and 8 bases from J, with 17 bases between. Germline CDR1 and CDR2: SNHLY and FYNNEI. The CDR3 sequence is 14 residues long. In DNA, the CDR3 is TGTGCCAGCACCCGACCCCGGGCAGGGGAAAAACTGTTTTTT. Translated: CASTRPRAGEKLFF.

The genes are TRBV9 and TRBJ2-1; 7 bases agree with TRBD1. CDR3 length: 14 amino acids. Germline values: CDR1 SGDLS, CDR2 YYNGEE. The V segment lost 3 bases and the J segment 6 bases; nucleotides outside the gene matches: 6. The CDR3 DNA is TGTGCCAGCAGCGGTGACAGGGCCCCCAATGAGCAGTTCTTC. Encoded protein: CASSGDRAPNEQFF.

V and J are TRBV5-1 and TRBJ2-2, with 7 bases matching TRBD1. Germline V lookup: CDR1 SGHRS, CDR2 YFSETQ. This CDR3 is 15 amino acids long. Unmatched junction bases numbered 5, after V lost 4 bases and J lost 2 bases. The CDR3 nucleotides read TGCGCCAGCAGCAGCACAGGGGCCAACACCGGGGAGCTGTTTTTT. Amino acid sequence: CASSSTGANTGELFF.

The chain links TRBV2 to TRBJ1-2; 7 positions agree with TRBD1. Per the germline V gene, CDR1 is SNHLY and CDR2 is FYNNEI. CDR3 length: 13 residues. V shed 7 bases and J 3 bases; nucleotides not matched to a gene: 5. The CDR3 loop is CASTGQAYYGYTF. CDR3 in DNA: TGTGCCAGCACCGGACAGGCCTACTATGGCTACACCTTC.

The chain combines TRBV15 with TRBJ1-4, with D perhaps matching TRBD1 (5 bases). This CDR3 has 17 amino acids. The V gene's germline CDR1 is LNHNV and CDR2 YYDKDF (reference sequence). Trimming stripped 1 base from V and 7 bases from J, with 19 bases between. In DNA form, the CDR3 reads TGTGCCACCAGCAGAGGACGGGGGAGTACCGGGGGTGAAAAACTGTTTTTT. Translated, it gives CATSRGRGSTGGEKLFF.

The rearrangement uses TRBV2 and TRBJ1-4; no reliable D call. CDR3 length: 14 residues. Germline V gene lookup returns CDR1 SNHLY and CDR2 FYNNEI. V dropped 2 bases and J dropped 11 bases, with 15 bases sitting between them. CDR3 nucleotide sequence: TGTGCCAGCAGTGAAAGGTCCCGGGAGGAGAAACTGTTTTTT. It translates to CASSERSREEKLFF.

J is TRBJ2-7 and V is TRBV2, with TRBD1 matching over 10 bases. Trimming at V came to 6 bases and at J to 4 bases, leaving 6 bases not matched to a gene. The germline V gene encodes CDR1 SNHLY and CDR2 FYNNEI. The CDR3 is 14 residues long. The CDR3, as DNA: TGTGCCAGCAGAGACAGGGGGCTAAAATACGAGCAGTACTTC. It yields the protein CASRDRGLKYEQYF.

The rearrangement uses TRBV6-5 and TRBJ1-2, with 10 bases matching TRBD1. CDR1 and CDR2 from the germline V gene are MNHEY and SVGAGI. This CDR3 has 15 residues. Trimming at V came to 7 bases and at J to 7 bases, leaving 12 bases not matched to a gene. The CDR3 sequence is CASMVPGQGSGGYTF. CDR3 sequence (DNA): TGTGCCAGCATGGTCCCGGGACAGGGGTCTGGTGGCTACACCTTC.

The J gene is TRBJ2-1, the V gene TRBV5-4; possible D gene TRBD2, 5 bases. The CDR3 consists of 15 residues. Between the trimmed V and J ends, which lost 2 bases and 10 bases, there was a span of 19 bases. CDR1 SGHNT and CDR2 YYREEE come from the germline V gene (reference sequence). CDR3 protein: CASSFELAPGNEQFF. CDR3 nucleotide sequence: TGTGCCAGCAGCTTCGAACTCGCGCCCGGGAACGAGCAGTTCTTC.

The chain couples TRBV27 to TRBJ2-3, with 7 bases aligning to TRBD1. CDR1 MNHEY and CDR2 SMNVEV come from the germline V gene (reference sequence). The CDR3 is 14 residues long. The junction had 6 bases not matched to a gene; V was cut back by 7 bases and J by 2 bases. The CDR3 spells CASMVDRATDTQYF. In nucleotides, the CDR3 is TGTGCCAGCATGGTAGACAGGGCCACAGATACGCAGTATTTT.

CDR3 sequence (DNA): TGTGCCAGCAGTTACGAGGGACTAGCCAAAAACATTCAGTACTTC. Translation gives CASSYEGLAKNIQYF. The chain has TRBV6-6 and TRBJ2-4, with D maybe TRBD2 (6 bases). V was cut by 2 bases and J by 0 bases, with 8 bases left in between. CDR1 and CDR2 from the germline V gene are MNHNY and SVGAGI (reference sequence). The CDR3 extends over 15 amino acids.

By sample fraction, this clone is medium-sized. CDR3 coding DNA: TGTGCCAGCAGCCCGGGACTGGGGGAGGGCTACGAGCAGTACTTC. Residues: CASSPGLGEGYEQYF. This chain connects TRBV4-2 to TRBJ2-7; TRBD2 aligns across 7 bases. Germline CDR1 and CDR2: LGHNA and YNFKEQ. The CDR3 loop spans 15 amino acids. The J segment lost 3 bases and the V segment lost 4 bases, leaving 9 bases of the junction unmatched.

The genes are TRBV5-6 and TRBJ1-3, with TRBD1 as a possible D gene (5 bases). V gave up 0 bases and J gave up 4 bases, with 11 bases separating them. The CDR3 extends over 15 amino acids. CDR1 SGHDT and CDR2 YYEEEE come from the germline V gene. This CDR3 is CASSLGREYGNTIYF. Written as DNA, the CDR3 is TGTGCCAGCAGCTTGGGCAGGGAATACGGAAACACCATATATTTT.

The chain uses TRBV18 and TRBJ1-1, with D tentatively TRBD1 (6 bases). Trimming took 4 bases from V and 0 from J, leaving 15 bases between them. This CDR3 is 16 amino acids long. CDR1 and CDR2 from the germline V gene are KGHSH and LQKENI. The CDR3 loop reads CASSRNTGTVNTEAFF. As DNA, the CDR3 is TGTGCCAGCTCACGGAACACAGGGACCGTGAACACTGAAGCTTTCTTT.

The rearrangement joins TRBV7-2 to TRBJ2-7; TRBD1 matches at 8 bases. The junction had 3 bases not matched to a gene; V was cut back by 3 bases and J by 2 bases. Germline assignment: CDR1 SGHTA and CDR2 FQGNSA. This CDR3 is 14 amino acids long. The CDR3 protein is CASSFGTGPYEQYF. CDR3 nucleotides: TGTGCCAGCAGCTTCGGGACAGGCCCCTACGAGCAGTACTTC. Using reference TRBV7-2 and TRBJ2-7 for the parts outside the CDR3, the full variable domain is GAGVSQSPSNKVTEKGKDVELRCDPISGHTALYWYRQSLGQGLEFLIYFQGNSAPDKSGLPSDRFSAERTGGSVSTLTIQRTQQEDSAVYLCASSFGTGPYEQYFGPGTRLTVT.

The chain combines TRBV6-6 with TRBJ1-1, with 8 bases that match TRBD1. Germline V gene lookup returns CDR1 MNHNY and CDR2 SVGAGI (reference sequence). After removal of 6 bases from V and 5 bases from J, the junction contained 5 bases not matched to a gene. The CDR3 totals 13 residues. The CDR3: CASSSGGWTEAFF. CDR3 nucleotides: TGTGCCAGCAGCTCAGGGGGCTGGACTGAAGCTTTCTTT.

V is TRBV6-1 and J is TRBJ1-6; no definite D call. The CDR3 totals 15 residues. Between the trimmed V and J ends, which lost 8 bases and 0 bases, there was a span of 11 bases. CDR1 and CDR2 (germline): MNHNS, SASEGT. The CDR3 is CASRLLSSYNSPLHF. The CDR3 nucleotides are TGTGCCAGCCGCCTATTGAGCTCCTATAATTCACCCCTCCACTTT.

The rearrangement joins TRBV7-8 to TRBJ1-5; D perhaps matches TRBD1 (5 bases). The CDR3 runs to 16 residues. Germline V gene lookup returns CDR1 SGHVS and CDR2 FQNEAQ. Trimming took off 5 bases at V and 6 bases at J, with 20 bases between the two ends. CDR3 coding DNA: TGTGCCAGCAGCCCCCTGACCGGGGGGATACGTCAGCCCCAGCATTTT. Translation gives CASSPLTGGIRQPQHF.

There are a few counts of this clone. The chain is built from TRBV2 and TRBJ1-2, with D uncertain. V was trimmed by 2 bases and J by 2 bases, leaving 9 bases between them. Germline-derived CDR1 and CDR2 are SNHLY and FYNNEI. The CDR3 sequence is 14 residues long. This CDR3 reads CASSELGRNYGYTF. The CDR3, as DNA: TGTGCCAGCAGTGAATTGGGGAGGAACTATGGCTACACCTTC.

This sequence joins TRBV28 and TRBJ2-3; D is perhaps TRBD2 (7 bases). Germline loops: CDR1 MDHEN, CDR2 SYDVKM. V gave up 5 bases and J gave up 7 bases, with 19 bases separating them. The CDR3 contains 15 residues. The DNA for the CDR3 is TGTGCCAGCAGTCTTCCCCCAGAGGGGGGGAATACGCAGTATTTT. Its protein is CASSLPPEGGNTQYF.

Of note for this clone: The same CDR3 is also encoded by other DNA sequences in this sample. The chain links TRBV4-3 to TRBJ1-1; D is unresolved. Trimming pared 0 bases from V and 1 base from J, leaving 6 bases between. The CDR3 runs 14 residues. The germline CDR1 and CDR2 sequences are LGHNA and YSLEER. The CDR3 reads CASSQERQNTEAFF. The CDR3 DNA sequence: TGCGCCAGCAGCCAAGAACGACAGAACACTGAAGCTTTCTTT.

J is TRBJ2-7 and V is TRBV12-2; no DNA check was done on the table's D call, TRBD2. TRBV12-2 is described as a pseudogene. The length of the CDR3 is 14 residues. The CDR3 DNA sequence: TGTGCAAGTCGCCCCCGAACGGAATCGGGGGAGCAGTACTTC. It codes for CASRPRTESGEQYF.

The chain uses TRBV2 and TRBJ1-5, with 7 bases lining up with TRBD1. Germline trimming cut 6 bases from V and 3 bases from J; bases unmatched to any gene: 2. The CDR3 covers 13 residues. The germline V gene encodes CDR1 SNHLY and CDR2 FYNNEI. CDR3 coding DNA: TGTGCCAGCAGACAGGGGACCAATCAGCCCCAGCATTTT. Translation gives CASRQGTNQPQHF.

This chain connects TRBV7-2 to TRBJ2-7; D gene unclear. This CDR3 comprises 14 residues. CDR1 SGHTA and CDR2 FQGNSA come from the germline V gene. Trimming cost V 0 bases and J 3 bases, with 9 bases left between them. The CDR3 coding sequence is TGTGCCAGCAGCTTAGCGCACACCAACTACGAGCAGTACTTC. Encoded protein: CASSLAHTNYEQYF.

The chain employs TRBV5-1 and TRBJ2-5, with 7 bases lining up with TRBD2. J was trimmed by 1 base and V by 4 bases; bases with no gene match: 1. The CDR3 extends over 13 amino acids. Germline-derived CDR1 and CDR2 are SGHRS and YFSETQ. As DNA, the CDR3 is TGCGCCAGCAGCGGGGGGGGCCAAGAGACCCAGTACTTC. It yields the protein CASSGGGQETQYF.

V is TRBV13 and J is TRBJ1-2; maybe TRBD1 (5 bases). The germline CDR1 and CDR2 sequences are PRHDT and FYEKMQ (reference sequence). Deletions cut 2 bases from V and 4 bases from J, with 11 bases between. The length of the CDR3 is 14 residues. CDR3 nucleotides: TGTGCCAGCAGCTTATGGCAGGGTAGCTATGGCTACACCTTC. The encoded protein is CASSLWQGSYGYTF.